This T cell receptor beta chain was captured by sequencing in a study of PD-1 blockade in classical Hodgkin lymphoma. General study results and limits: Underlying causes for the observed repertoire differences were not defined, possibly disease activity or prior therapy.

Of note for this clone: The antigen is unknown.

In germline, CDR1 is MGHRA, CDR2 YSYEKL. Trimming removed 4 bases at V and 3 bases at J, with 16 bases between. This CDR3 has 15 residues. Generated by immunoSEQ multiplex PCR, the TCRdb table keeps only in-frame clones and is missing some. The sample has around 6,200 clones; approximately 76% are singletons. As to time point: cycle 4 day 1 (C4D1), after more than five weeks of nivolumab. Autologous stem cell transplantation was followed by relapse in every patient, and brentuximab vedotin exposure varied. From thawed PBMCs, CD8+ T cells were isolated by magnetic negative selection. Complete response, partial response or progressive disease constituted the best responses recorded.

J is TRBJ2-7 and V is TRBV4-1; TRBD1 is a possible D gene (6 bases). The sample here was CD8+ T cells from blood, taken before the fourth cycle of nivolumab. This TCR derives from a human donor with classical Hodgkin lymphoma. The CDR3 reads CASSLGLTGNYEQYF. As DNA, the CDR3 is TGCGCCAGCAGCCTCGGATTGACAGGAAACTACGAGCAGTACTTC.